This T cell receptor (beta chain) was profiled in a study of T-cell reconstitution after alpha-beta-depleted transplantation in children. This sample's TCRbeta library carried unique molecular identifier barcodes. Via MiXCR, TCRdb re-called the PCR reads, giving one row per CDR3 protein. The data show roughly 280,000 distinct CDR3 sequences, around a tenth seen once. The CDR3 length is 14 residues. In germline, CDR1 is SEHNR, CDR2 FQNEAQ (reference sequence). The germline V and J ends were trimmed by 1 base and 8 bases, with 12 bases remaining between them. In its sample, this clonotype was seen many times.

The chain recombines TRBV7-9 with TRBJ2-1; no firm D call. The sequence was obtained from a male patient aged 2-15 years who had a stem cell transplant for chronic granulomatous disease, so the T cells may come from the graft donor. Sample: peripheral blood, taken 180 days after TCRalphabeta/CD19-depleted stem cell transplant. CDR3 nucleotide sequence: TGTGCCAGCAGCTTAGAAACTTATGCCGATGAGCAGTTCTTC. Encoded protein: CASSLETYADEQFF.